The 32 T cell receptor beta chains in this list originate from one sample, sequenced in a study of CD8+ T cells in alopecia areata. cDNA prepared by RNA extraction and subsequent reverse transcription served as the template for sequencing. TCRdb's copy holds only in-frame clones and misses some; the assay was immunoSEQ multiplex PCR. Counted here are under 250,000 clones, 56% occurring once; the ten biggest clones make up roughly 5.3%. The sample was CD8+ T cells sorted from blood. The receptors were gathered from a human donor in good health.

This clone was observed a few times. The gene calls are TRBV15 and TRBJ1-2; a possible D gene is TRBD1 (5 bases). This CDR3 has 14 residues. Trimming removed 9 bases at V and 4 bases at J, with 18 bases between. Germline CDR1 and CDR2: LNHNV and YYDKDF (reference sequence). CDR3 in amino acids: CATETRRGTYGYTF. The CDR3, as DNA: TGTGCCACTGAAACCCGGAGGGGTACCTATGGCTACACCTTC.

In this sample, this clone turned up a few times. V gene TRBV5-6 combines with J gene TRBJ2-7; 7 bases fit TRBD2. CDR3 length equals 14 residues. CDR1 and CDR2 from the germline V gene are SGHDT and YYEEEE. Trimming at V came to 4 bases and at J to 0 bases, leaving 4 bases not matched to a gene. For the CDR3, the DNA is TGTGCCAGCAGCACCGCTAGCGGCTCCTACGAGCAGTACTTC. This sequence encodes CASSTASGSYEQYF.

This clone showed up just a few times. The V call is TRBV12-5, the J call TRBJ2-5; TRBD2 might be the D (7 bases). The V end was cut by 0 bases, the J end by 5 bases, with 13 bases between. CDR1 LGHNT and CDR2 FRNRAP come from the germline V gene. The CDR3 covers 15 residues. The CDR3 DNA is TGTGCTAGTGGTTTGGTACAGGGAGGGAAGGAGACCCAGTACTTC. It encodes CASGLVQGGKETQYF.

The chain combines TRBV18 with TRBJ2-2; D possibly corresponds to TRBD2 (5 bases). The V gene lost 1 base and the J gene lost 0 bases, with 12 bases spanning the gap. The CDR3 has 17 amino acids. Germline V gene data show CDR1 as KGHSH and CDR2 as LQKENI. CDR3 sequence (DNA): TGTGCCAGCTCACCACTGGCCGGAGGATCGAACACCGGGGAGCTGTTTTTT. It yields the protein CASSPLAGGSNTGELFF.

The chain uses TRBV6-5 and TRBJ2-1; 8 nucleotides match TRBD1. The CDR3 consists of 14 residues. CDR1 and CDR2 (germline): MNHEY, SVGAGI. With V trimmed by 6 bases and J by 7 bases, 8 bases remained unmatched. CDR3 nucleotides: TGTGCCAGCAGCGACAGGGGAATATGGAATGAGCAGTTCTTC. Its protein is CASSDRGIWNEQFF.

The chain carries TRBV5-4 and TRBJ2-7, with D tentatively TRBD1 (7 bases). This CDR3 comprises 15 residues. V was pared by 0 bases and J by 3 bases, with 13 bases between. Germline V gene sequence: CDR1 SGHNT, CDR2 YYREEE (reference sequence). In DNA form, the CDR3 reads TGTGCCAGCAGCTTGGGGAGGGGGCCCAGCTACGAGCAGTACTTC. Translated: CASSLGRGPSYEQYF.

The rearrangement joins TRBV5-1 to TRBJ2-7; TRBD2 is a possible D gene (6 bases). Looked up from germline, CDR1 is SGHRS and CDR2 is YFSETQ. V shed 0 bases and J shed 5 bases, with 15 bases lying between them. The CDR3 is 15 amino acids. The DNA for the CDR3 is TGCGCCAGCAGCTTGGGGGTACTAGCAAGCGACGAGCAGTACTTC. Encoded protein: CASSLGVLASDEQYF.

The rearrangement uses TRBV9 and TRBJ2-3; 9 positions agree with TRBD2. V was pared by 4 bases and J by 4 bases, with 7 bases of the junction left unmatched. Germline V lookup: CDR1 SGDLS, CDR2 YYNGEE. This CDR3 comprises 15 residues. Here the CDR3 reads CASSLSGGSPDTQYF. The CDR3 DNA follows: TGTGCCAGCAGCCTTAGCGGGGGCTCCCCAGATACGCAGTATTTT.

The V and J genes are TRBV7-9 and TRBJ2-3; TRBD1 agrees at 7 bases. Germline V gives CDR1 SEHNR, CDR2 FQNEAQ (reference sequence). Losses at the gene ends were 5 bases for V and 6 bases for J; bases not matched to a gene: 8. There are 14 residues in the CDR3. The CDR3 region has the DNA TGTGCCAGCAGCGGGGGACAGCCGTCCGATACGCAGTATTTT. Residues: CASSGGQPSDTQYF.

This sequence joins TRBV29-1 and TRBJ1-1; D ambiguous. Germline assignment: CDR1 SQVTM and CDR2 ANQGSEA. The CDR3 is 13 residues long. The V end lost 3 bases, the J end lost 6 bases, and 14 bases lay between the germline ends. This CDR3 reads CSVEAGTYPEAFF. CDR3 DNA: TGCAGCGTTGAGGCAGGAACTTATCCTGAAGCTTTCTTT.

This clone was detected a few times. V and J are TRBV5-6 and TRBJ2-2; D ambiguous. Germline assignment: CDR1 SGHDT and CDR2 YYEEEE. Trimming shortened V by 3 bases and J by 0 bases, and 9 bases separated the two germline ends. This CDR3 is 15 amino acids long. The CDR3 is CASSWTPSNTGELFF. The CDR3 region has the DNA TGTGCCAGCAGCTGGACCCCCTCGAACACCGGGGAGCTGTTTTTT.

The V call is TRBV13, the J call TRBJ2-1, with 8 bases identical to TRBD2. The length of the CDR3 is 15 residues. From germline, CDR1 is PRHDT and CDR2 FYEKMQ (reference sequence). The trim removed 5 bases at V and 4 bases at J, leaving 7 bases unmatched. The CDR3 nucleotides read TGTGCCAGCAGCGCCAGCGGGGGCCGTTACAATGAGCAGTTCTTC. Protein sequence: CASSASGGRYNEQFF.

This chain uses TRBV9 with TRBJ1-1, with TRBD1 as a possible D gene (5 bases). The V end was cut by 4 bases, the J end by 2 bases, with 12 bases between. The CDR3 sequence is 14 residues long. Germline V gives CDR1 SGDLS, CDR2 YYNGEE. The CDR3 DNA follows: TGTGCCAGCAGCATCCCGACAGCTAACACTGAAGCTTTCTTT. Its translation: CASSIPTANTEAFF. Looking up the rest from reference TRBV9 and TRBJ1-1 gives the full variable domain: DSGVTQTPKHLITATGQRVTLRCSPRSGDLSVYWYQQSLDQGLQFLIQYYNGEERAKGNILERFSAQQFPDLHSELNLSSLELGDSALYFCASSIPTANTEAFFGQGTRLTVV.

The rearrangement uses TRBV7-9 and TRBJ1-2, with TRBD1 as a possible D gene (6 bases). The germline V gene has CDR1 SEHNR and CDR2 FQNEAQ (reference sequence). V gave up 3 bases and J gave up 7 bases, with 12 bases separating them. CDR3 size: 13 residues. CDR3: CASSFGGGGGYTF. The CDR3 DNA is TGTGCCAGCAGCTTCGGAGGGGGTGGTGGCTACACCTTC.

The genes are TRBV29-1 and TRBJ2-7, with no clear D. The CDR3 length is 13 residues. The germline V gene encodes CDR1 SQVTM and CDR2 ANQGSEA. Deletions cut 6 bases from V and 1 base from J, with 13 bases between. DNA for the CDR3: TGCAGCGTGCCGGACGGTTTGTCCTACGAGCAGTACTTC. It is translated as CSVPDGLSYEQYF.

Many counts were recorded for this clone. The V call is TRBV6-6, the J call TRBJ2-3; weak D call: TRBD1 (5 bases). The length of the CDR3 is 11 residues. V shed 6 bases and J shed 10 bases, with 11 bases lying between them. Germline CDR1 MNHNY, CDR2 SVGAGI (reference sequence). The CDR3 reads CASSPGHAQYF. For the CDR3, the DNA is TGTGCCAGCAGCCCAGGGCATGCGCAGTATTTT.

This chain connects TRBV2 to TRBJ2-2; D perhaps matches TRBD2 (6 bases). The CDR3 is made up of 16 amino acids. Germline CDR1 reads SNHLY; CDR2 reads FYNNEI. Trimming removed 1 base at V and 1 base at J, with 10 bases between. CDR3 bases: TGTGCCAGCAGTGAAGTAGCGGCCGGGAACACCGGGGAGCTGTTTTTT. It yields the protein CASSEVAAGNTGELFF.

The rearrangement joins TRBV30 to TRBJ1-4, with D perhaps matching TRBD1 (5 bases). Trimming left V 5 bases short and J 0 bases short, with 16 bases between. Germline loops: CDR1 GTSNPN, CDR2 SVGIG (reference sequence). The CDR3 is 16 amino acids. The CDR3 spells CAWGDGTGPTNEKLFF. CDR3 coding DNA: TGTGCCTGGGGGGACGGTACAGGCCCAACTAATGAAAAACTGTTTTTT.

The rearrangement links TRBV11-2 to TRBJ1-6; D call uncertain. This CDR3 has 14 amino acids. Germline V lookup: CDR1 SGHAT, CDR2 FQNNGV. Trimming took off 4 bases at V and 4 bases at J, with 8 bases between the two ends. Here the CDR3 DNA reads TGTGCCAGCAGCTCGACACGTTATAATTCACCCCTCCACTTT. Translation gives CASSSTRYNSPLHF.

V and J are TRBV13 and TRBJ1-1; D not resolved. The CDR3 length is 14 residues. The V gene lost 2 bases and the J gene lost 0 bases, with 7 bases spanning the gap. Per the germline V gene, CDR1 is PRHDT and CDR2 is FYEKMQ (reference sequence). CDR3 sequence (DNA): TGTGCCAGCAGCTTAACGACGGTGAACACTGAAGCTTTCTTT. Its translation is CASSLTTVNTEAFF. Complete variable domain (other parts from reference TRBV13 and TRBJ1-1): AAGVIQSPRHLIKEKRETATLKCYPIPRHDTVYWYQQGPGQDPQFLISFYEKMQSDKGSIPDRFSAQQFSDYHSELNMSSLELGDSALYFCASSLTTVNTEAFFGQGTRLTVV.

The genes are TRBV7-6 and TRBJ1-2; D may be TRBD1 (5 bases). Deletions cut 8 bases from V and 7 bases from J, with 14 bases between. The CDR3 totals 12 residues. Per the germline V gene, CDR1 is SGHVS and CDR2 is FNYEAQ. CDR3 loop: CASGTKASGYTF. CDR3 coding DNA: TGTGCCAGCGGGACCAAAGCGAGTGGCTACACCTTC.

The J gene is TRBJ2-4, the V gene TRBV9; 7 nucleotides agree with TRBD1. CDR1 is SGDLS and CDR2 is YYNGEE in the germline V gene. The CDR3 totals 14 residues. The ends lost 4 bases at V and 6 bases at J; junction bases unmatched: 7. Written as DNA, the CDR3 is TGTGCCAGCAGCCCAGGGGGAAATCCAAACATTCAGTACTTC. Encoded protein: CASSPGGNPNIQYF.

The chain recombines TRBV9 with TRBJ2-1; D uncertain. The length of the CDR3 is 11 residues. The V gene's germline CDR1 is SGDLS and CDR2 YYNGEE. The V gene lost 4 bases and the J gene lost 7 bases, with 6 bases spanning the gap. CDR3 sequence (DNA): TGTGCCAGCAGCCCTGGGAATGAGCAGTTCTTC. Translated: CASSPGNEQFF.

The rearrangement links TRBV7-9 to TRBJ1-4; tentative D call: TRBD1 (5 bases). The V end was cut by 5 bases, the J end by 0 bases, with 10 bases between. CDR3 length: 15 residues. Germline V gene sequence: CDR1 SEHNR, CDR2 FQNEAQ (reference sequence). The CDR3: CASSEGRPTNEKLFF. DNA of the CDR3: TGTGCCAGCAGCGAGGGACGGCCAACTAATGAAAAACTGTTTTTT.

The rearrangement links TRBV28 to TRBJ2-7; D call uncertain. V was clipped by 6 bases and J by 4 bases, with 7 bases between them. The germline gives CDR1 MDHEN, CDR2 SYDVKM. The length of the CDR3 is 11 residues. The CDR3 coding sequence is TGTGCCAGCAGCTCAATGTACGAGCAGTACTTC. This translates into CASSSMYEQYF.

This clone has only a few counts. The chain couples TRBV29-1 to TRBJ2-1; D possibly corresponds to TRBD2 (6 bases). Germline V CDR1 and CDR2: SQVTM, ANQGSEA. Trimming stripped 7 bases from V and 5 bases from J, with 18 bases between. The CDR3 has 14 amino acids. CDR3 coding DNA: TGCAGCGCCGAAGGGACTTCTGAACACAATGAGCAGTTCTTC. Translating it yields CSAEGTSEHNEQFF.

The rearrangement joins TRBV28 to TRBJ2-2; possibly TRBD1 for D (5 bases). Germline loops: CDR1 MDHEN, CDR2 SYDVKM. This CDR3 region has 13 residues. The V end lost 5 bases, the J end lost 6 bases, and 10 bases lay between the germline ends. The CDR3 sequence is CASSPRVAGELFF. CDR3 coding DNA: TGTGCCAGCAGTCCCAGGGTGGCCGGGGAGCTGTTTTTT.

This clone showed up just once. The J gene is TRBJ2-2, the V gene TRBV7-2; possible D gene TRBD1, 6 bases. The V and J ends lost 3 bases and 6 bases respectively, with 20 bases between them. Germline assignment: CDR1 SGHTA and CDR2 FQGNSA. This CDR3 has 17 amino acids. In nucleotides, the CDR3 is TGTGCCAGCAGCTTGGGCGTAGGACAGCCGGGCGCCGGGGAGCTGTTTTTT. It encodes CASSLGVGQPGAGELFF.

The chain carries TRBV6-5 and TRBJ2-7; D is possibly TRBD2 (5 bases). Germline V gene sequence: CDR1 MNHEY, CDR2 SVGAGI. V was cut by 4 bases and J by 2 bases, with 18 bases left in between. The CDR3 has 16 amino acids. The CDR3 DNA is TGTGCCAGCAGTTCCGTCCGAGGGAACTCTCCCTACGAGCAGTACTTC. Protein product: CASSSVRGNSPYEQYF.

The gene calls are TRBV29-1 and TRBJ1-6; 9 bases agree with TRBD1. Germline loops: CDR1 SQVTM, CDR2 ANQGSEA. This CDR3 is built from 14 residues. V shed 4 bases and J 7 bases; nucleotides not matched to a gene: 5. The CDR3 bases are TGCAGCGTTGGGGGGGACAGGGTGAATTCACCCCTCCACTTT. Translation gives CSVGGDRVNSPLHF.

There are a few counts of this clone. The chain has TRBV29-1 and TRBJ2-1, with 9 bases identical to TRBD1. Trimming removed 6 bases from V and 6 bases from J; junction bases left unmatched: 21. Germline CDR1 reads SQVTM; CDR2 reads ANQGSEA. This CDR3 is 18 amino acids long. Here the CDR3 reads CSVPLVGEDRGPRNEQFF. In DNA form, the CDR3 reads TGCAGCGTCCCTCTTGTAGGGGAGGACAGGGGCCCTCGCAATGAGCAGTTCTTC.

This clone came up a few times. This chain connects TRBV7-9 to TRBJ1-4, with D tentatively TRBD1 (5 bases). The length of the CDR3 is 12 residues. The V and J ends lost 4 bases and 8 bases respectively, with 8 bases between them. Germline V gives CDR1 SEHNR, CDR2 FQNEAQ (reference sequence). CDR3 sequence: CASSWDSEKLFF. CDR3 DNA: TGTGCCAGCAGCTGGGACTCCGAAAAACTGTTTTTT.